This TCR beta chain was profiled in a study of cytomegalovirus exposure and HLA in healthy donors. With regard to this clone: Its antigen is undetermined. The sample contains more than one DNA sequence encoding this CDR3.

PCR employed 60 Vbeta and 13 Jbeta primers. This table comes from immunoSEQ multiplex PCR, and its TCRdb copy is limited to in-frame clones, with some not included. The sample records tens of thousands of clones, 70% being singletons. Germline CDR1 is SGDLS and CDR2 is YYNGEE. The V segment lost 4 bases and the J segment 0 bases; nucleotides outside the gene matches: 3. The CDR3 is made up of 15 amino acids. Findings and limits, study-wide: What TCR beta sequences reportedly achieved was accurate prediction of HLA-A and HLA-B alleles in most subjects.

This clonotype originated in a woman in her forties or fifties in good health and CMV-seropositive. The chain combines TRBV9 with TRBJ2-1; TRBD1 aligns across 8 bases. Sequencing input: PBMCs. Written as DNA, the CDR3 is TGTGCCAGCAGCCCAGGACAGGGCTCCTACAATGAGCAGTTCTTC. Translation: CASSPGQGSYNEQFF.